This entry lists 27 T cell receptor beta chains sequenced from one sample in a study of blood T cell repertoires in COVID-19 (dated by TCRdb to the early 2020s). The protocol used for the library was the immunoSEQ multiplex PCR assay. TCRdb limited this immuneACCESS table to in-frame rearrangements with V and J called. A share of clones is missing; checked studies link under half to unresolved V genes, and the rest is unexplained. This sample comprises more than 130,000 clones, 88% of them detected only once. Clones ranked in the top ten supply over 9.5% of the sample. Sequencing was done on a sample of peripheral blood. All receptors derive from a man aged 50-60 years with active or convalescent COVID-19.

The chain joins TRBV29-1 to TRBJ2-2, with 7 bases lining up with TRBD2. The V and J ends lost 4 bases and 2 bases, in that order; junction bases with no gene match: 7. Per germline, CDR1 SQVTM and CDR2 ANQGSEA. The CDR3 runs 15 residues. CDR3 residues: CSVGLAALNTGELFF. The CDR3 DNA reads TGCAGCGTTGGTCTAGCGGCCCTCAACACCGGGGAGCTGTTTTTT.

The CDR3 sequence: CASSLSTALNYGYTF. CDR3 bases: TGTGCCAGCAGCTTAAGTACAGCCCTTAACTATGGCTACACCTTC. The gene calls are TRBV7-2 and TRBJ1-2; D is undetermined. The CDR3 is 15 amino acids. V was pared by 2 bases and J by 1 base, with 11 bases between. In germline, CDR1 is SGHTA, CDR2 FQGNSA.

This clone was seen just once. The chain carries TRBV10-2 and TRBJ2-1; 8 nucleotides agree with TRBD2. The length of the CDR3 is 15 residues. The trim removed 4 bases at V and 10 bases at J, leaving 12 bases unmatched. The germline gives CDR1 WSHSY, CDR2 SAAADI. This CDR3 reads CASSVSGSWRLEQFF. CDR3 coding DNA: TGCGCCAGCAGTGTCAGCGGGAGCTGGCGTCTCGAGCAGTTCTTC.

This sequence joins TRBV28 and TRBJ1-2; 9 bases fit TRBD1. CDR1 is MDHEN and CDR2 is SYDVKM in the germline V gene. The CDR3 extends over 13 amino acids. Germline trimming cut 8 bases from V and 7 bases from J; bases unmatched to any gene: 8. This CDR3 reads CASHGQGLGGYTF. Here the CDR3 DNA reads TGTGCCAGCCACGGACAGGGGCTTGGTGGCTACACCTTC.

CDR3 protein: CASSYSWTGGDTEAFF. CDR3 coding DNA: TGTGCCAGCAGTTACTCTTGGACGGGAGGTGACACTGAAGCTTTCTTT. The rearrangement links TRBV6-2 or TRBV6-3 to TRBJ1-1; unclear D gene. Trimming removed 0 bases at V and 3 bases at J, with 14 bases between. The CDR3 length is 16 residues. Germline V gives CDR1 MNHEY, CDR2 SVGEGT.

This chain joins TRBV6-5 and TRBJ2-4, with D perhaps matching TRBD1 (6 bases). Trimming removed 3 bases from V and 9 bases from J, with 18 bases in between. CDR1 is MNHEY and CDR2 is SVGAGI in the germline V gene. The CDR3 totals 15 residues. The CDR3 nucleotides are TGTGCCAGCAGTTATACCCCGGCAGGGGACGGCATTCAGTACTTC. It is translated as CASSYTPAGDGIQYF.

V gene TRBV6-2 or TRBV6-3 combines with J gene TRBJ2-7; 9 nucleotides agree with TRBD1. Trimming cost V 5 bases and J 6 bases; bases outside gene matches: 8. Germline-derived CDR1 and CDR2 are MNHEY and SVGEGT. The length of the CDR3 is 14 residues. The CDR3 sequence is CASSLGQGRSEQYF. The CDR3 DNA reads TGTGCCAGCAGTCTCGGACAGGGGCGATCCGAGCAGTACTTC.

The chain couples TRBV18 to TRBJ2-1, with D possibly TRBD2 on 5 matching bases. Deletions cut 4 bases from V and 0 bases from J, with 10 bases between. Germline V gene sequence: CDR1 KGHSH, CDR2 LQKENI. This CDR3 is 15 amino acids long. In DNA, the CDR3 is TGTGCCAGCTCACAAAAAGGGAGCTCCTACAATGAGCAGTTCTTC. This gives the protein CASSQKGSSYNEQFF.

The chain carries TRBV6-5 and TRBJ2-7; 7 nucleotides agree with TRBD2. J lost 2 bases, V lost 2 bases, and 3 bases had no gene match. The germline V gene has CDR1 MNHEY and CDR2 SVGAGI. This CDR3 comprises 14 residues. As DNA, the CDR3 is TGTGCCAGCAGTTACGGGAGGGCTGCCTACGAGCAGTACTTC. Its protein product is CASSYGRAAYEQYF.

This chain links TRBV18 with TRBJ1-4; TRBD1 matches at 7 bases. After removal of 3 bases from V and 6 bases from J, the junction contained 7 bases not matched to a gene. Germline V gene data show CDR1 as KGHSH and CDR2 as LQKENI. The CDR3 consists of 15 residues. In DNA, the CDR3 is TGTGCCAGCTCACCGGTTGAGCAGGGGGATGAAAAACTGTTTTTT. This translates into CASSPVEQGDEKLFF.

The J gene is TRBJ2-7, the V gene TRBV28; possibly TRBD2 for D (5 bases). The germline V gene has CDR1 MDHEN and CDR2 SYDVKM. CDR3 size: 15 residues. Deletions cut 4 bases from V and 2 bases from J, with 15 bases between. The chain's CDR3 is CASSSPYGGTYEQYF. CDR3 nucleotide sequence: TGTGCCAGCAGTTCCCCCTATGGAGGAACCTACGAGCAGTACTTC.

The J gene is TRBJ2-7, the V gene TRBV6-4; possibly TRBD1 for D (6 bases). Germline V CDR1 and CDR2: MRHNA, SNTAGT. Trimming removed 5 bases at V and 0 bases at J, with 20 bases between. The length of the CDR3 is 17 residues. CDR3: CASSLTQGPFCSYEQYF. CDR3 sequence (DNA): TGTGCCAGCAGTCTGACACAGGGACCCTTTTGCTCCTACGAGCAGTACTTC.

This sequence joins TRBV6-4 and TRBJ1-2; TRBD1 matches at 8 bases. Germline assignment: CDR1 MRHNA and CDR2 SNTAGT. The junction had 9 bases not matched to a gene; V was cut back by 5 bases and J by 4 bases. CDR3 length equals 15 residues. DNA for the CDR3: TGTGCCAGCAGTCCCGCAGGGGGCGGGAGCTATGGCTACACCTTC. Protein product: CASSPAGGGSYGYTF.

The chain uses TRBV3-1 (or the pseudogene TRBV3-2) and TRBJ2-3; D gene ambiguous. This CDR3 has 16 amino acids. Germline V gene sequence: CDR1 LGHDT, CDR2 YNNKEL (reference sequence). With 1 base removed from V and 0 bases from J, the gap between germline ends came to 11 bases. As DNA, the CDR3 is TGTGCCAGCAGCCAAGGTTGGCAGATTAGCACAGATACGCAGTATTTT. This gives the protein CASSQGWQISTDTQYF.

This clone turned up a few times. The V and J genes are TRBV19 and TRBJ2-4, with 10 bases fitting TRBD2. The CDR3 consists of 15 residues. V gave up 6 bases and J gave up 0 bases; unmatched junction bases: 2. Germline V lookup: CDR1 LNHDA, CDR2 SQIVND (reference sequence). The CDR3 DNA follows: TGTGCCAGTAGGAGGACTAGCGGAGCCAAAAACATTCAGTACTTC. Its translation is CASRRTSGAKNIQYF.

This chain links TRBV5-6 with TRBJ1-3; D might be TRBD1 (5 bases). CDR1 SGHDT and CDR2 YYEEEE come from the germline V gene. Trimming cost V 5 bases and J 1 base, with 10 bases left between them. This CDR3 has 14 residues. The CDR3, as DNA: TGTGCCAGCAGACTGCAGGGATCTGGAAACACCATATATTTT. Amino acid sequence: CASRLQGSGNTIYF.

The chain recombines TRBV6-5 with TRBJ2-2, with TRBD2 as a possible D gene (5 bases). Germline CDR1 is MNHEY and CDR2 is SVGAGI. This CDR3 comprises 14 residues. V lost 6 bases and J lost 2, with 10 bases in between. The CDR3 protein is CASRRDGNTGELFF. The CDR3 coding sequence is TGTGCCAGCAGGAGGGATGGAAACACCGGGGAGCTGTTTTTT.

V gene TRBV5-1 combines with J gene TRBJ2-1; 10 bases map to TRBD2. V lost 4 bases and J lost 9; bases outside the gene matches: 7. The germline CDR1 and CDR2 sequences are SGHRS and YFSETQ. CDR3 size: 14 residues. The chain's CDR3 is CASSHQREGGEQFF. CDR3 DNA sequence: TGCGCCAGCAGCCACCAGCGGGAGGGAGGTGAGCAGTTCTTC.

The CDR3 DNA is TGTGCCAGCAGCTTAGATCTGCGAGGGACAGGGCCGAACACCGGGGAGCTGTTTTTT. Encoded protein: CASSLDLRGTGPNTGELFF. The V gene is TRBV11-2, the J gene TRBJ2-2; 9 nucleotides align to TRBD1. Germline CDR1 is SGHAT and CDR2 is FQNNGV. The CDR3 length is 19 residues. The V and J ends lost 0 bases and 0 bases, in that order; junction bases with no gene match: 8.

V is TRBV29-1 and J is TRBJ2-3, with TRBD1 matching 9 bases. CDR1 and CDR2 (germline): SQVTM, ANQGSEA. The CDR3 loop spans 14 amino acids. V was clipped by 4 bases and J by 0 bases; unmatched bases: 2. CDR3 bases: TGCAGCGTTGGGGGACAGGGTAGCACAGATACGCAGTATTTT. Translation: CSVGGQGSTDTQYF.

The rearrangement uses TRBV15 and TRBJ2-7, with a weak D call TRBD2 (6 bases). The length of the CDR3 is 13 residues. CDR1 is LNHNV and CDR2 is YYDKDF in the germline V gene (reference sequence). V lost 0 bases to trimming and J lost 5 bases, with 8 bases between them. CDR3 DNA: TGTGCCACCAGCAGAGATCGGAGGGACGAGCAGTACTTC. Translating gives CATSRDRRDEQYF.

This clone was detected only once. V usage is TRBV11-2 and J usage is TRBJ2-7; 10 nucleotides align to TRBD1. Trimming took 10 bases from V and 3 from J; bases not matched to a gene: 6. Germline lookup yields CDR1 SGHAT and CDR2 FQNNGV. The CDR3 has 13 amino acids. The chain's CDR3 is CATDRDRGYEQYF. The DNA for the CDR3 is TGTGCCACCGATCGGGACAGGGGCTACGAGCAGTACTTC.

The chain combines TRBV9 with TRBJ2-3, with unresolved D. Trimming removed 0 bases at V and 0 bases at J, with 11 bases between. This CDR3 is built from 16 residues. Looked up from germline, CDR1 is SGDLS and CDR2 is YYNGEE. The CDR3 region is CASSVGRRSSTDTQYF. Here the CDR3 DNA reads TGTGCCAGCAGCGTAGGAAGGCGGTCTAGCACAGATACGCAGTATTTT.

This clone was found once. The chain combines TRBV18 with TRBJ1-2; 9 nucleotides agree with TRBD1. J lost 0 bases, V lost 6 bases, and 8 bases had no gene match. Germline CDR1 is KGHSH and CDR2 is LQKENI. CDR3 size: 16 residues. In nucleotides, the CDR3 is TGTGCCAGCTCCCAGGACAGGGGAAGAGCTAACTATGGCTACACCTTC. Protein: CASSQDRGRANYGYTF.

The genes are TRBV6-1 and TRBJ2-1; weak D call: TRBD1 (7 bases). Germline V gene data show CDR1 as MNHNS and CDR2 as SASEGT. The V gene lost 2 bases and the J gene lost 11 bases, with 13 bases spanning the gap. The CDR3 runs to 13 residues. CDR3 nucleotide sequence: TGTGCCAGCAGTGAAAGGAGGGACAGTAAGCAGTTCTTC. It yields the protein CASSERRDSKQFF.

The chain carries TRBV9 and TRBJ1-2; 9 bases are shared with TRBD1. Germline V gene data show CDR1 as SGDLS and CDR2 as YYNGEE. CDR3 length: 15 amino acids. The V gene end was trimmed by 5 bases and the J gene end by 8 bases; junction bases not matched to a gene: 13. Here the CDR3 reads CASSPFWTGETGYTF. The CDR3 nucleotides read TGTGCCAGCAGTCCATTTTGGACAGGGGAGACCGGCTACACCTTC.

V gene TRBV11-2 combines with J gene TRBJ2-7; 9 bases are a match to TRBD1. In germline, CDR1 is SGHAT, CDR2 FQNNGV. The CDR3 has 14 amino acids. With V trimmed by 4 bases and J by 2 bases, 3 bases remained unmatched. The CDR3 sequence: CASSSNRGPYEQYF. CDR3 nucleotide sequence: TGTGCCAGCAGCTCAAACAGGGGGCCCTACGAGCAGTACTTC.